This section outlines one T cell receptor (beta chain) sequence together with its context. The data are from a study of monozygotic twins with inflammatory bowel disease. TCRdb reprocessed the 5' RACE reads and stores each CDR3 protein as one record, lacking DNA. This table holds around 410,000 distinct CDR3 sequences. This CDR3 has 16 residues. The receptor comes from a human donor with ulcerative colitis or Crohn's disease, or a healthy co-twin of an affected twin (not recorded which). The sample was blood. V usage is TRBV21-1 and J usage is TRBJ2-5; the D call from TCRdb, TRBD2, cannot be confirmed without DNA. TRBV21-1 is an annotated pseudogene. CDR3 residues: CASSKGVGRTQETQYF.